The 13 T cell receptor beta chains presented below share a single source sample, sequenced in a study of beta chain features in type 1 diabetes. Isolated RNA was reverse transcribed in full, so expressed TCRB transcripts were sequenced. The table came from immunoSEQ multiplex PCR; TCRdb's copy has only in-frame clones and leaves some out. Here the sample spans 350,000 to 450,000 clones, around 13% being singletons. Sequenced input: naive CD4+ T cells from blood. These receptors all come from a man aged 30 to 39 in good health.

This clone showed up just a few times. The chain is built from TRBV19 and TRBJ1-5; possibly TRBD1 for D (6 bases). Trimming took 4 bases from V and 7 from J, leaving 14 bases between them. Germline V gives CDR1 LNHDA, CDR2 SQIVND (reference sequence). This CDR3 spans 14 amino acids. The CDR3 loop reads CASSTTGMGQPQHF. CDR3 DNA: TGTGCCAGTAGTACAACAGGGATGGGCCAGCCCCAGCATTTT.

This chain links TRBV29-1 with TRBJ2-3; no reliable D call. V was shortened by 8 bases and J by 3 bases, with 9 bases between the two germline ends. Germline V gene lookup returns CDR1 SQVTM and CDR2 ANQGSEA. CDR3 length: 11 residues. The CDR3: CSIDLTDTQYF. The CDR3 DNA is TGCAGCATAGATCTTACAGATACGCAGTATTTT.

J is TRBJ1-4 and V is TRBV7-8; D possibly corresponds to TRBD1 (5 bases). This CDR3 contains 14 residues. Germline V gives CDR1 SGHVS, CDR2 FQNEAQ. V was trimmed by 0 bases and J by 11 bases, leaving 13 bases between them. CDR3 in DNA: TGTGCCAGCAGCTTAGCCGCGGGGTCAGGGAAACTGTTTTTT. Residues: CASSLAAGSGKLFF.

The rearrangement uses TRBV6-6 and TRBJ2-1, with D hard to call. Germline CDR1 is MNHNY and CDR2 is SVGAGI (reference sequence). The length of the CDR3 is 13 residues. Between the trimmed V and J ends, which lost 6 bases and 10 bases, there was a span of 16 bases. CDR3 amino acids: CASSPQVAGEQFF. CDR3 coding DNA: TGTGCCAGCAGCCCCCAGGTAGCTGGCGAGCAGTTCTTC.

The sample holds a few counts of this clone. The J gene is TRBJ2-7, the V gene TRBV7-2; 8 bases line up with TRBD1. V gave up 5 bases and J gave up 4 bases; unmatched junction bases: 10. The germline CDR1 and CDR2 sequences are SGHTA and FQGNSA. This CDR3 has 15 amino acids. This CDR3 is CASSPPGGRMYEQYF. DNA of the CDR3: TGTGCCAGCAGCCCACCAGGGGGCAGAATGTACGAGCAGTACTTC.

The rearrangement joins TRBV15 to TRBJ1-1; 7 bases line up with TRBD1. CDR1 and CDR2 from the germline V gene are LNHNV and YYDKDF (reference sequence). The trim removed 6 bases at V and 4 bases at J, leaving 8 bases unmatched. This CDR3 is built from 14 residues. The CDR3 DNA sequence: TGTGCCACCAGGGAGGGACAGCCTTCCACTGAAGCTTTCTTT. As protein: CATREGQPSTEAFF.

This clone was detected a few times. The sample carries other DNA sequences with the same CDR3. J is TRBJ2-3 and V is TRBV6-5; tentative D call: TRBD2 (6 bases). Trimming pared 0 bases from V and 5 bases from J, leaving 6 bases between. This CDR3 has 13 residues. Germline V gives CDR1 MNHEY, CDR2 SVGAGI. This CDR3 is CASSYSRGDTQYF. CDR3 nucleotide sequence: TGTGCCAGCAGTTACTCGCGGGGAGATACGCAGTATTTT.

This clone was seen more than once but under ten times. This sequence joins TRBV14 and TRBJ2-1, with 9 bases that match TRBD2. The CDR3 has 15 amino acids. The V gene's germline CDR1 is SGHDN and CDR2 FVKESK. V shed 0 bases and J 12 bases; nucleotides not matched to a gene: 9. The DNA for the CDR3 is TGTGCCAGCAGCCAAGAAATCGGCGGGGGGGCGAGGCAGTTCTTC. This sequence encodes CASSQEIGGGARQFF. Full variable domain (outside the CDR3, taken from reference TRBV14 and TRBJ2-1): EAGVTQFPSHSVIEKGQTVTLRCDPISGHDNLYWYRRVMGKEIKFLLHFVKESKQDESGMPNNRFLAERTGGTYSTLKVQPAELEDSGVYFCASSQEIGGGARQFFGPGTRLTVL.

This clone was counted a few times. The chain is built from TRBV5-4 and TRBJ2-3; no clear D gene. This CDR3 comprises 13 residues. Germline V lookup: CDR1 SGHNT, CDR2 YYREEE (reference sequence). Trimming took 4 bases from V and 2 from J, leaving 8 bases between them. The CDR3 reads CASSREPTDTQYF. Written as DNA, the CDR3 is TGTGCCAGCAGCCGAGAACCCACAGATACGCAGTATTTT.

This chain joins TRBV25-1 and TRBJ1-2, with D perhaps TRBD1 (5 bases). The ends were cut back, 3 bases at V and 5 bases at J, with 16 bases in the middle. The V gene's germline CDR1 is MGHDK and CDR2 SYGVNS. This CDR3 contains 15 residues. CDR3 sequence: CASSDSTQGVYGYTF. CDR3 DNA: TGTGCCAGCAGTGATTCCACGCAGGGCGTATATGGCTACACCTTC.

This clone was seen more than once but under ten times. The V gene is TRBV10-3, the J gene TRBJ1-1; TRBD1 might be the D (5 bases). The V end was cut by 7 bases, the J end by 0 bases, with 18 bases between. The CDR3 runs 16 residues. Germline CDR1 is ENHRY and CDR2 is SYGVKD. CDR3 DNA sequence: TGTGCCATCACCCCGCGGAAGGGGACGATGAACACTGAAGCTTTCTTT. Protein sequence: CAITPRKGTMNTEAFF.

This chain links TRBV27 with TRBJ2-7; D not resolved. The CDR3 sequence is 12 residues long. V shed 7 bases and J shed 3 bases, with 10 bases lying between them. The germline V gene has CDR1 MNHEY and CDR2 SMNVEV (reference sequence). CDR3 nucleotide sequence: TGTGCCAGCACAACCTATCACTACGAGCAGTACGTC. As protein: CASTTYHYEQYV.

J is TRBJ2-1 and V is TRBV30, with 9 bases fitting TRBD1. The CDR3 covers 14 residues. The V segment lost 7 bases and the J segment 3 bases; nucleotides outside the gene matches: 7. Germline CDR1 GTSNPN, CDR2 SVGIG (reference sequence). The CDR3: CALIRDRVYNEQFF. CDR3 sequence (DNA): TGTGCCTTGATCCGGGACAGGGTCTACAATGAGCAGTTCTTC.